This T cell receptor beta chain was captured by sequencing in a study of CD4+ T cells in melanoma. V lost 2 bases to trimming and J lost 6 bases, with 15 bases between them. Germline lookup yields CDR1 SGHKS and CDR2 YYEKEE (reference sequence). The CDR3 has 14 amino acids. Produced via immunoSEQ multiplex PCR; TCRdb's table is partial and in-frame only. Among around 110,000 clones listed, about 90% were seen once. The sample taken for sequencing was peripheral blood. The clonotype originates from a human donor with melanoma. V and J are TRBV5-5 and TRBJ2-7, with D perhaps TRBD1 (6 bases). CDR3 protein: CASSFGDKRSEQYF. The CDR3 DNA follows: TGTGCCAGCAGCTTCGGGGACAAACGGTCCGAGCAGTACTTC.